This T cell receptor beta chain appears in the sequencing data of a study of CD8 T cells in Susac syndrome. Study-level points and caveats: The CD4+ T cell repertoires in Susac syndrome were not clonally expanded.

Random hexamers served to reverse transcribe roughly 0.45 to 1 ug RNA. A multiplex approach, immunoSEQ multiplex PCR, amplified TCR beta CDR3 across 54 Vbeta and 13 Jbeta. TCRdb processed the immunoSEQ multiplex PCR reads anew with MiXCR; each CDR3 protein has one entry. The table has around 170,000 distinct CDR3 sequences, about 94% seen once. With regard to this clonotype: Antigen specificity is unknown.

Per the germline V gene, CDR1 is MNHEY and CDR2 is SVGAGI. This CDR3 region has 16 residues. Trimming pared 0 bases from V and 1 base from J, leaving 11 bases between. CD8+ and CD4+ T cells from blood underwent TCR beta sequencing, which was carried out in a high-throughput format. The genes are TRBV6-5 and TRBJ2-3; D is unclear. This TCR was sampled from a human donor with Susac syndrome. Specimen: CD4+ T cells from PBMCs. The chain's CDR3 is CASSYSRFGGTDTQYF. The CDR3 DNA is TGTGCCAGCAGTTACTCGAGGTTCGGTGGCACAGATACGCAGTATTTT.